This record looks at one T cell receptor (beta chain) sequence and its context. The data derive from a study of cytomegalovirus exposure and HLA in healthy donors. This CDR3 has 15 residues. Germline loops: CDR1 SGHRS, CDR2 YFSETQ. With V trimmed by 4 bases and J by 0 bases, 6 bases remained unmatched. PCR employed 60 Vbeta and 13 Jbeta primers. Method: immunoSEQ multiplex PCR; TCRdb's copy keeps in-frame clones and lacks some. This table has about 200,000 clones, approximately 80% appearing once. This sequence originates from a man in his forties in good health and CMV-seronegative. The sample comprised PBMCs. The rearrangement joins TRBV5-1 to TRBJ1-2; 7 nucleotides match TRBD1. The chain's CDR3 is CASSGGQLANYGYTF. The CDR3 nucleotides read TGCGCCAGCAGCGGGGGACAGTTAGCTAACTATGGCTACACCTTC.